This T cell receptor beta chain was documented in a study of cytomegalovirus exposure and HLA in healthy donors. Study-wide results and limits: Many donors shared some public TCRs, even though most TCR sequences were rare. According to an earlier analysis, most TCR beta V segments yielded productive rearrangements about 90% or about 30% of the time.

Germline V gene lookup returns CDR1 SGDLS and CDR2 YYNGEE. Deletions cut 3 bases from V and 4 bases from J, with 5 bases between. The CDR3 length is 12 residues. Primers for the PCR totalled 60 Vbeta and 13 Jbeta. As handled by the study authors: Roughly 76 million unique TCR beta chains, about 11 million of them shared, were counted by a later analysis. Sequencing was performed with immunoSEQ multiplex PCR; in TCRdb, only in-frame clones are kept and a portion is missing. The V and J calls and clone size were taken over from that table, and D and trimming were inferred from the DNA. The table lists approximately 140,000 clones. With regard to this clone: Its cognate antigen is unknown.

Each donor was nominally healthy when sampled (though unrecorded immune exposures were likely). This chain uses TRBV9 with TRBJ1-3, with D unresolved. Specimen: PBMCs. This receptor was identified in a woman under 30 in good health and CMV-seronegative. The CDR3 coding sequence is TGTGCCAGCAGCGGTTCGGGAAACACCATATATTTT. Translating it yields CASSGSGNTIYF. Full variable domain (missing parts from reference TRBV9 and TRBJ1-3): DSGVTQTPKHLITATGQRVTLRCSPRSGDLSVYWYQQSLDQGLQFLIQYYNGEERAKGNILERFSAQQFPDLHSELNLSSLELGDSALYFCASSGSGNTIYFGEGSWLTVV.